This T cell receptor beta chain was observed in a study of shared clonotypes between healthy human individuals. The CDR3 is 16 amino acids. The V end was cut by 4 bases, the J end by 0 bases, with 13 bases between. Germline lookup yields CDR1 SGHDN and CDR2 FVKESK. Libraries were prepared by immunoSEQ multiplex PCR; TCRdb keeps only in-frame clonotypes and omits some of them. The data contain 800,000 to 1,200,000 clones, about 80% of them singletons. The gene calls are TRBV14 and TRBJ1-3; a possible D gene is TRBD1 (6 bases). This clonotype was sampled from a man aged 18 to 35 in good health. Some clones in this sample may be carry-over from other donors' samples. The sample consisted of memory CD4+ T cells from PBMCs. As for subset: CD45RA-negative fraction. This chain's CDR3 is CASSRGGQFSGNTIYF. CDR3 sequence (DNA): TGTGCCAGCAGCCGAGGAGGACAGTTCTCTGGAAACACCATATATTTT.